The rows below give T cell receptor beta chains drawn from one sample of a study of response to subunit inactivated influenza vaccine. TCRdb re-called the RT-PCR reads through MiXCR, storing one row per CDR3 protein. The data hold 150,000 or so distinct CDR3 sequences, with roughly a tenth observed a single time. Here the sequenced sample was non-naive T cells sorted from PBMCs, taken roughly 45 days after vaccination. The source of these receptors is a middle-aged man who received an inactivated influenza vaccine. CDR3s leave out the opening cysteine and the closing phenylalanine or tryptophan. A D gene is named only where the DNA matches it firmly.

J gene,V gene,D gene,CDR3 protein
TRBJ2-1,TRBV27,NA,ASRARAGGEQF
TRBJ1-3,TRBV12-3/TRBV12-4,NA,ASSPALGNTIY
TRBJ2-1,TRBV7-9,NA,ASSLGGGEVYNEQF
TRBJ2-7,TRBV18,NA,ASSPVRDEQY
TRBJ2-7,TRBV9,TRBD1,ASSVGQGPSYEQY
TRBJ2-7,TRBV7-9,TRBD2,ASSLSRSLAGDNEQY
TRBJ1-5,TRBV19,NA,ASSIAAGANQPQH
TRBJ2-7,TRBV5-5,TRBD2,ASRRTSGNPPEQY
TRBJ2-7,TRBV4-3,NA,ASSLLPGGPPYEQY
TRBJ2-3,TRBV20-1,NA,SAQSGTTLTDTQY
TRBJ1-4,TRBV20-1,NA,SARGRATNEKLF
TRBJ2-7,TRBV12-3/TRBV12-4,NA,ASRRGDYEQY